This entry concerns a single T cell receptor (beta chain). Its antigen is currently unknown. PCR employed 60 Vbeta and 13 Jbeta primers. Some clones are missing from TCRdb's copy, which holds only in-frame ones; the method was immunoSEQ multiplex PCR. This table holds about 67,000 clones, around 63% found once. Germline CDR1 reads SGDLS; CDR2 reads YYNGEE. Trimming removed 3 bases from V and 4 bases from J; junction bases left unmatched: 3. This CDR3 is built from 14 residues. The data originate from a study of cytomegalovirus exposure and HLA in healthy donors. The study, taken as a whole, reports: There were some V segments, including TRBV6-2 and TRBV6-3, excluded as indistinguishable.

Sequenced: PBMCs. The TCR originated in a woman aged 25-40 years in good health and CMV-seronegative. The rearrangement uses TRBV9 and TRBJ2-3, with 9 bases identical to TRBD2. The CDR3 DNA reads TGTGCCAGCAGCGCCTGGACTAGCGCAGATACGCAGTATTTT. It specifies CASSAWTSADTQYF.